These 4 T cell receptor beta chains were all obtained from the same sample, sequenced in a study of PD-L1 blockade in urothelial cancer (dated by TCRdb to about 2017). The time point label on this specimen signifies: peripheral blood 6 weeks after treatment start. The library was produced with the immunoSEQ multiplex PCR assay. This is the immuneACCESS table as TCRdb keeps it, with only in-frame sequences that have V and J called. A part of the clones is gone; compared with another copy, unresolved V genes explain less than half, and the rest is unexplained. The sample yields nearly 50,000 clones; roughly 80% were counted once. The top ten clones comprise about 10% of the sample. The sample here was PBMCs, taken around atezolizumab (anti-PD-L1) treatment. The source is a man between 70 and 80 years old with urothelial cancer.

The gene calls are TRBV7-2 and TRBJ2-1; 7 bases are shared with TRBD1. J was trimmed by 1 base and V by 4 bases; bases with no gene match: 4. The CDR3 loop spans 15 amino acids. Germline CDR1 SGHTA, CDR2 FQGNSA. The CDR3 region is CASSYGQASYNEQFF. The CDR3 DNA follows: TGTGCCAGCAGCTACGGACAGGCTTCCTACAATGAGCAGTTCTTC.

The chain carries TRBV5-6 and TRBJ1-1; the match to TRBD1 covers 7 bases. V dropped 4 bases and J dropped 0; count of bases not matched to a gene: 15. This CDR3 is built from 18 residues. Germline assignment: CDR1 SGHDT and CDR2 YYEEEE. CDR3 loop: CASSTLTGDLNMNTEAFF. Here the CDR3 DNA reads TGTGCCAGCAGCACACTTACAGGGGACCTTAATATGAACACTGAAGCTTTCTTT. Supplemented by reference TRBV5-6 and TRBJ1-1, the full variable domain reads DAGVTQSPTHLIKTRGQQVTLRCSPKSGHDTVSWYQQALGQGPQFIFQYYEEEERQRGNFPDRFSGHQFPNYSSELNVNALLLGDSALYLCASSTLTGDLNMNTEAFFGQGTRLTVV.

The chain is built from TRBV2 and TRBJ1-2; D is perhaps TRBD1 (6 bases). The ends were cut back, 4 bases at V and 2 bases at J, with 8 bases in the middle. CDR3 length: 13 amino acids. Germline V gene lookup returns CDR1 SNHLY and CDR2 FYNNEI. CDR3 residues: CASSGDMNYGYTF. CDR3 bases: TGTGCCAGCAGTGGGGACATGAACTATGGCTACACCTTC.

The CDR3 spells CAFRTSGYTDTQYF. In nucleotides, the CDR3 is TGTGCCTTCAGGACTAGCGGATACACAGATACGCAGTATTTT. The chain links TRBV2 to TRBJ2-3; 10 bases are a match to TRBD2. J lost 2 bases, V lost 11 bases, and 7 bases had no gene match. There are 14 residues in the CDR3. From germline, CDR1 is SNHLY and CDR2 FYNNEI. Based on the CDR3 plus reference TRBV2 and TRBJ2-3, the full variable domain is EPEVTQTPSHQVTQMGQEVILRCVPISNHLYFYWYRQILGQKVEFLVSFYNNEISEKSEIFDDQFSVERPDGSNFTLKIRSTKLEDSAMYFCAFRTSGYTDTQYFGPGTRLTVL.